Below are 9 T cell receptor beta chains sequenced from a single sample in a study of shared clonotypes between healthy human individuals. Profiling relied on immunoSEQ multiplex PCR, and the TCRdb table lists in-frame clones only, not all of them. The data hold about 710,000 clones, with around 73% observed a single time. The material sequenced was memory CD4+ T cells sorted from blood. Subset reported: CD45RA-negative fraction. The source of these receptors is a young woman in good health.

The CDR3 loop is CASSLQQGQGVNEQFF. For the CDR3, the DNA is TGTGCCAGTAGTCTTCAACAGGGACAGGGGGTTAATGAGCAGTTCTTC. This chain joins TRBV19 and TRBJ2-1; TRBD1 agrees at 11 bases. CDR1 is LNHDA, CDR2 SQIVND, per germline (reference sequence). This CDR3 contains 16 residues. V gave up 5 bases and J gave up 7 bases; unmatched junction bases: 10.

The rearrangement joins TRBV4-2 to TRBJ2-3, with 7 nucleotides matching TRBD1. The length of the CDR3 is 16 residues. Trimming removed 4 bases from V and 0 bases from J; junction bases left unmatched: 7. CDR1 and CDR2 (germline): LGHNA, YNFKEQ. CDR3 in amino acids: CASSLKTGVSTDTQYF. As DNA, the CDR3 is TGTGCCAGCAGCCTAAAAACAGGGGTCAGCACAGATACGCAGTATTTT.

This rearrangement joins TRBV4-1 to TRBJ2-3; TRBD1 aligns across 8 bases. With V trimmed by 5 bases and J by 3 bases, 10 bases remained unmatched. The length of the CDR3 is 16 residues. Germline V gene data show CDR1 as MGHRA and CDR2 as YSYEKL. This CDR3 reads CASSAWTGPGTDTQYF. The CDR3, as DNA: TGCGCCAGCAGCGCCTGGACAGGGCCCGGGACAGATACGCAGTATTTT.

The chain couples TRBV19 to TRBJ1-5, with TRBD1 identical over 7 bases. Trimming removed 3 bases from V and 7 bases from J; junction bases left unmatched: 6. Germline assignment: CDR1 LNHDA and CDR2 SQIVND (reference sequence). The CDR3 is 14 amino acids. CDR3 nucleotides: TGTGCCAGTAGTATGAGAACAGGGGAACAGCCCCAGCATTTT. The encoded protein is CASSMRTGEQPQHF.

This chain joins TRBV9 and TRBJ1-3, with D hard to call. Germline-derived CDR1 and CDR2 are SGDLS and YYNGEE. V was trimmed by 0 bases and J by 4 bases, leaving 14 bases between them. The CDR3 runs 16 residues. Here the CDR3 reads CASSVAPVSPGNTIYF. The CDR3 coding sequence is TGTGCCAGCAGCGTAGCTCCAGTTTCCCCCGGAAACACCATATATTTT.

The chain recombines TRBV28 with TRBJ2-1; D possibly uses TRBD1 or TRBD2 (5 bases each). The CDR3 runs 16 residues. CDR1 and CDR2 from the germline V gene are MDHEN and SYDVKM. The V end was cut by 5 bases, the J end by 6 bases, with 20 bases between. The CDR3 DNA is TGTGCCAGCAGTGGACTCGCCCCACGGGGCGGCAATGAGCAGTTCTTC. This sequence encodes CASSGLAPRGGNEQFF.

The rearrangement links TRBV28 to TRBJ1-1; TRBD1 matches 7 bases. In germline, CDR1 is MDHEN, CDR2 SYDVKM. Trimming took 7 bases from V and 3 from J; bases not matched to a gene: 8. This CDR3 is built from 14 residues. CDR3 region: CASIPGGYDTEAFF. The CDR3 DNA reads TGTGCCAGCATCCCAGGGGGGTATGACACTGAAGCTTTCTTT.

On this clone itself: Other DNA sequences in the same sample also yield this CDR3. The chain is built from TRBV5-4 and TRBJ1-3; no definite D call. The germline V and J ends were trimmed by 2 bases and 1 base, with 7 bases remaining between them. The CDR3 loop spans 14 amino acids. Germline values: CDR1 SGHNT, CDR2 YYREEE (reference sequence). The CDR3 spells CASSFLGSGNTIYF. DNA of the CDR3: TGTGCCAGCAGCTTCCTCGGTTCTGGAAACACCATATATTTT.

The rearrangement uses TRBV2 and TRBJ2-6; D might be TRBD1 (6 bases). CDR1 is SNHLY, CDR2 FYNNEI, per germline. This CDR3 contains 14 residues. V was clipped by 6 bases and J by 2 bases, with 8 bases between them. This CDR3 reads CASSRDTGANVLTF. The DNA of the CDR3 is TGTGCCAGCAGCCGGGACACTGGGGCCAACGTCCTGACTTTC.